The 3 T cell receptor beta chains reported below all come from one sample, sequenced in a study of T cells in localized non-small cell lung cancer. Data came from immunoSEQ multiplex PCR; TCRdb stores just in-frame clones and leaves some out. The profile shows over a thousand clones, 30% to 40% of them singletons. Sequenced here: normal lung tissue next to the tumor, sampled before any cancer treatment. The receptors were sampled from a male donor older than 55 with stage I squamous cell lung carcinoma.

This sequence joins TRBV29-1 and TRBJ2-5, with 8 bases lining up with TRBD1. CDR1 SQVTM and CDR2 ANQGSEA come from the germline V gene. J gave up 1 base and V 5 bases, and 3 bases lay outside the gene matches. The CDR3 totals 13 residues. The CDR3 DNA sequence: TGCAGCGTTCTTGGACAGGGCCAAGAGACCCAGTACTTC. Protein product: CSVLGQGQETQYF.

This clone is classed as large. The chain has TRBV9 and TRBJ2-5, with D perhaps TRBD2 (5 bases). V was trimmed by 4 bases and J by 5 bases, leaving 21 bases between them. CDR3 length: 16 residues. Per the germline V gene, CDR1 is SGDLS and CDR2 is YYNGEE. The CDR3 bases are TGTGCCAGCAGCCTTGCTTGGTACGGGGAAGGTGAGACCCAGTACTTC. Protein product: CASSLAWYGEGETQYF. The full variable domain, in which reference TRBV9 and TRBJ2-5 provide the parts outside the CDR3, is DSGVTQTPKHLITATGQRVTLRCSPRSGDLSVYWYQQSLDQGLQFLIQYYNGEERAKGNILERFSAQQFPDLHSELNLSSLELGDSALYFCASSLAWYGEGETQYFGPGTRLLVL.

The V and J genes are TRBV18 and TRBJ1-2; 7 positions agree with TRBD1. This CDR3 has 16 amino acids. Germline CDR1 is KGHSH and CDR2 is LQKENI. The junction had 11 bases not matched to a gene; V was cut back by 0 bases and J by 7 bases. CDR3 coding DNA: TGTGCCAGCTCACCACCGAGCGCAGGGGGATTCCCTGGCTACACCTTC. Its protein product is CASSPPSAGGFPGYTF.